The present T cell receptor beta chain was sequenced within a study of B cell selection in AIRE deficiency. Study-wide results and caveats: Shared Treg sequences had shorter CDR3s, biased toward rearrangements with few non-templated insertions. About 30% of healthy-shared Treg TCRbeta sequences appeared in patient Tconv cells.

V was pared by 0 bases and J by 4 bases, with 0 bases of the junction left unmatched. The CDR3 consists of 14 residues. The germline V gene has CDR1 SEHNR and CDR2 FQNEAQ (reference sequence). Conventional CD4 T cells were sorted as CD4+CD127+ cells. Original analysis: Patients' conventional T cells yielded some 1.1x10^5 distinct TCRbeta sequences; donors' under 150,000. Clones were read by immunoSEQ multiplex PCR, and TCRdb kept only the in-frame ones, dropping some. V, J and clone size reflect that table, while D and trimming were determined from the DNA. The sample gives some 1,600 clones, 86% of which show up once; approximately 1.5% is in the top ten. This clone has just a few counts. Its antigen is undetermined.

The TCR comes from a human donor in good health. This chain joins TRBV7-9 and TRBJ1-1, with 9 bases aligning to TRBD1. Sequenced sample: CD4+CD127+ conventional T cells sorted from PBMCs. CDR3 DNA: TGTGCCAGCAGCTTAGCACAGGGGGCCACTGAAGCTTTCTTT. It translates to CASSLAQGATEAFF.